A single sample gave rise to the 17 T cell receptor beta chains below, sequenced in a study of shared clonotypes between healthy human individuals. Measured with immunoSEQ multiplex PCR; TCRdb has only the in-frame clones, and not every one. The sample carries about 960,000 clones, around three quarters recorded once. Sequencing was carried out using memory CD4+ T cells sorted from blood. Described subset: CD45RA-negative fraction. Source of these receptors: a man between 18 and 35 years old in good health.

This chain joins TRBV11-2 and TRBJ1-3, with D perhaps TRBD1 (5 bases). The germline gives CDR1 SGHAT, CDR2 FQNNGV. The CDR3 consists of 15 residues. Trimming stripped 4 bases from V and 8 bases from J, with 18 bases between. The CDR3, as DNA: TGTGCCAGCAGCTCCCCCGGGCAGGGTGGCGACACCATATATTTT. Encoded protein: CASSSPGQGGDTIYF. Using reference TRBV11-2 and TRBJ1-3 for the parts outside the CDR3, the full variable domain is EAGVAQSPRYKIIEKRQSVAFWCNPISGHATLYWYQQILGQGPKLLIQFQNNGVVDDSQLPKDRFSAERLKGVDSTLKIQPAKLEDSAVYLCASSSPGQGGDTIYFGEGSWLTVV.

The chain employs TRBV6-1 and TRBJ1-5; no reliable D call. The CDR3 covers 14 residues. Trimming removed 4 bases at V and 0 bases at J, with 7 bases between. Germline CDR1 reads MNHNS; CDR2 reads SASEGT. The CDR3 sequence is CASSGAVSNQPQHF. In DNA form, the CDR3 reads TGTGCCAGCAGTGGGGCGGTTAGCAATCAGCCCCAGCATTTT.

The chain couples TRBV18 to TRBJ2-7; the D is unclear. With 1 base removed from V and 6 bases from J, the gap between germline ends came to 7 bases. The CDR3 runs to 12 residues. Germline CDR1 KGHSH, CDR2 LQKENI. CDR3 nucleotide sequence: TGTGCCAGCTCACCACAAAGCAGCGAGCAGTACTTC. It yields the protein CASSPQSSEQYF. The full variable domain, in which reference TRBV18 and TRBJ2-7 provide the parts outside the CDR3, is NAGVMQNPRHLVRRRGQEARLRCSPMKGHSHVYWYRQLPEEGLKFMVYLQKENIIDESGMPKERFSAEFPKEGPSILRIQQVVRGDSAAYFCASSPQSSEQYFGPGTRLTVT.

The chain recombines TRBV9 with TRBJ1-1; D ambiguous. V shed 6 bases and J shed 0 bases, with 12 bases lying between them. The CDR3 sequence is 14 residues long. The germline V gene has CDR1 SGDLS and CDR2 YYNGEE. CDR3 residues: CASNREPMNTEAFF. The DNA of the CDR3 is TGTGCCAGCAATAGGGAACCGATGAACACTGAAGCTTTCTTT.

The V call is TRBV5-4, the J call TRBJ1-6; D is unclear. The germline V gene has CDR1 SGHNT and CDR2 YYREEE (reference sequence). V was pared by 0 bases and J by 2 bases, with 12 bases between. The CDR3 covers 17 residues. The CDR3 coding sequence is TGTGCCAGCAGCTTGGATTCACCCGGACCCTATAATTCACCCCTCCACTTT. This translates into CASSLDSPGPYNSPLHF.

CDR3: CASSETGLVTEAFF. CDR3 nucleotides: TGCGCCAGCAGCGAGACAGGGCTCGTCACTGAAGCTTTCTTT. V and J are TRBV5-1 and TRBJ1-1, with TRBD1 matching over 7 bases. Trimming took 4 bases from V and 4 from J; bases not matched to a gene: 7. This CDR3 contains 14 residues. The germline CDR1 and CDR2 sequences are SGHRS and YFSETQ.

Concerning this clone itself: Other DNA sequences of this sample code for an identical CDR3. This CDR3 reads CASSLAGSYNEQFF. In nucleotides, the CDR3 is TGTGCCAGCAGCTTAGCTGGGTCCTACAATGAGCAGTTCTTC. The chain links TRBV7-9 to TRBJ2-1; D is unresolved. Germline V gene data show CDR1 as SEHNR and CDR2 as FQNEAQ (reference sequence). Trimming pared 0 bases from V and 1 base from J, leaving 4 bases between. The CDR3 sequence is 14 residues long.

In DNA form, the CDR3 reads TGCGCCAGCAGCTTTGAAACGGGGGGATCCTACGAGCAGTACTTC. Translating gives CASSFETGGSYEQYF. The chain employs TRBV5-1 and TRBJ2-7, with 7 bases fitting TRBD2. In germline, CDR1 is SGHRS, CDR2 YFSETQ. The CDR3 is 15 residues long. The trim removed 2 bases at V and 1 base at J, leaving 6 bases unmatched.

This clone was found a few times. The V call is TRBV27, the J call TRBJ2-3; 9 nucleotides agree with TRBD1. CDR1 is MNHEY and CDR2 is SMNVEV in the germline V gene (reference sequence). Germline trimming cut 5 bases from V and 2 bases from J; bases unmatched to any gene: 5. The CDR3 loop spans 15 amino acids. CDR3 protein: CASSQGQGDTDTQYF. Here the CDR3 DNA reads TGTGCCAGCAGTCAGGGACAGGGTGACACAGATACGCAGTATTTT.

The rearrangement uses TRBV28 and TRBJ2-7; possibly TRBD1 for D (5 bases). This CDR3 is built from 12 residues. V was pared by 5 bases and J by 4 bases, with 9 bases between. Germline V gene lookup returns CDR1 MDHEN and CDR2 SYDVKM. The CDR3 sequence is CASSARVYEQYF. The CDR3 coding sequence is TGTGCCAGCAGTGCCAGGGTTTACGAGCAGTACTTC.

The V and J genes are TRBV11-2 and TRBJ2-7; D assignment may be TRBD1 or TRBD2 (5 bases each). Germline assignment: CDR1 SGHAT and CDR2 FQNNGV. V lost 5 bases and J lost 5, with 19 bases in between. The CDR3 has 15 amino acids. The CDR3 sequence is CASSGTRVKPHEQYF. CDR3 DNA sequence: TGTGCCAGCAGCGGGACCCGGGTCAAACCCCACGAGCAGTACTTC.

The V and J genes are TRBV30 and TRBJ1-2; D gene ambiguous. Trimming cost V 0 bases and J 5 bases, with 13 bases left between them. The CDR3 covers 14 residues. Germline CDR1 is GTSNPN and CDR2 is SVGIG (reference sequence). CDR3 nucleotide sequence: TGTGCCTGGAGTGTATACGGTACTGGGTATGGCTACACCTTC. Residues: CAWSVYGTGYGYTF.

The chain couples TRBV5-6 to TRBJ2-3; 8 bases line up with TRBD2. The CDR3 consists of 15 residues. V was clipped by 5 bases and J by 6 bases; unmatched bases: 11. CDR1 and CDR2 (germline): SGHDT, YYEEEE. The CDR3 here is CASSTPGLGSDTQYF. The CDR3 bases are TGTGCCAGCAGTACACCGGGACTAGGTTCGGATACGCAGTATTTT.

The chain has TRBV5-4 and TRBJ2-1; TRBD2 matches at 9 bases. V was pared by 2 bases and J by 0 bases, with 12 bases of the junction left unmatched. The CDR3 spans 19 residues. Looked up from germline, CDR1 is SGHNT and CDR2 is YYREEE (reference sequence). The CDR3 DNA reads as TGTGCCAGCAGCTTAAATAGCGGGAGCGCCTCCCGCTCCTACAATGAGCAGTTCTTC. Translated, it gives CASSLNSGSASRSYNEQFF. The full variable domain, its missing parts supplied by reference TRBV5-4 and TRBJ2-1, is ETGVTQSPTHLIKTRGQQVTLRCSSQSGHNTVSWYQQALGQGPQFIFQYYREEENGRGNFPPRFSGLQFPNYSSELNVNALELDDSALYLCASSLNSGSASRSYNEQFFGPGTRLTVL.

With respect to this clone: Since a far larger clone is one base different, this is likely a read error. This CDR3 is also generated by other DNA sequences in the sample. The chain employs TRBV2 and TRBJ2-3; D unresolved. Germline CDR1 is SNHLY and CDR2 is FYNNEI. V was cut by 9 bases and J by 2 bases, with 12 bases left in between. The length of the CDR3 is 13 residues. CDR3 loop: CASSPPYTDTQYF. The CDR3 DNA reads TGTGCCAGTTCACCCCCTTACACAGATACGCAGTATTTT.

Written as DNA, the CDR3 is TGCGCCAGCAGCTTGGGGACAGGGAAAAGTTCACCCCTCCACTTT. Translation: CASSLGTGKSSPLHF. The chain uses TRBV5-1 and TRBJ1-6, with TRBD1 matching over 8 bases. Germline CDR1 and CDR2: SGHRS and YFSETQ. CDR3 length: 15 amino acids. The V and J ends lost 0 bases and 9 bases, in that order; junction bases with no gene match: 5.

The chain couples TRBV7-9 to TRBJ2-5; 8 nucleotides line up with TRBD1. Germline V lookup: CDR1 SEHNR, CDR2 FQNEAQ (reference sequence). Trimming removed 6 bases from V and 1 base from J; junction bases left unmatched: 7. CDR3 length equals 15 residues. The CDR3 sequence: CASSQGQAPQETQYF. In nucleotides, the CDR3 is TGTGCCAGCAGTCAGGGACAGGCCCCCCAAGAGACCCAGTACTTC.